This entry is about one T cell receptor beta chain. The CDR3 is 15 residues long. Per germline, CDR1 SEHNR and CDR2 FQNEAQ (reference sequence). The V end lost 5 bases, the J end lost 5 bases, and 16 bases lay between the germline ends. As processed by the authors: Using reference gene primer amplification, nucleated cell counts were estimated. Clones were read by immunoSEQ multiplex PCR, and TCRdb kept only the in-frame ones, dropping some. That table is the source of V, J and clone size, and D and trimming were worked out from the DNA. The sample lists under 250,000 clones; less than 85% were seen once. The sample originates from a study of blood T cell repertoires in COVID-19. Overall study: In each case, the material was cDNA or gDNA derived from T cells, B-cell-depleted T cells, or PBMCs.

The clonotype originates from a woman in her 70s with active or convalescent COVID-19. The sample was peripheral blood. The chain has TRBV7-9 and TRBJ1-3, with a tentative D call TRBD1 (6 bases). The CDR3, as DNA: TGTGCCAGCAGCCTTGGGAACAGGGAAAGAAACACCATATATTTT. It specifies CASSLGNRERNTIYF.